These T cell receptor beta chains were read from a single sample in a study of OX40 agonist ivuxolimab in advanced cancers. Sequencing was performed with immunoSEQ multiplex PCR; in TCRdb, only in-frame clones are kept and a portion is missing. The top ten clones hold about 5.6% of a sample with tens of thousands of clones, around 87% of them seen once. The input for sequencing was CD4+ or CD8+ T cells sorted from blood, taken in a trial of the OX40 agonist ivuxolimab. The receptor source for this set is an adult with an advanced solid tumor such as melanoma, head and neck, liver or kidney cancer. The CDR3 runs from the conserved cysteine through the conserved F or W. Fields, in order: D gene, J gene, V gene, CDR3 DNA, CDR3 protein. D genes are given only for firm matches.

NA TRBJ2-5 TRBV11-2 TGTGCCAGCAGCGGACTAGGGACAGTTGAGACCCAGTACTTC CASSGLGTVETQYF
TRBD1 TRBJ1-5 TRBV19 TGTGCCAGTAGTCCGGACAGGGGGGTCGGTCAGCCCCAGCATTTT CASSPDRGVGQPQHF
NA TRBJ2-7 TRBV11-3 TGTGCCAGCAGCTCAAATGTTAGGGGGGAGCAGTACTTC CASSSNVRGEQYF
NA TRBJ2-1 TRBV6-1 TGTGCCAGCAGCGGACGGTTTAGGTCATACAATGAGCAGTTCTTC CASSGRFRSYNEQFF
NA TRBJ1-5 TRBV19 TGTGCCAGTAGTTGGCCGGTCGATAGCAATCAGCCCCAGCATTTT CASSWPVDSNQPQHF
NA TRBJ2-1 TRBV11-3 TGTGCCAGCAGCTTAGGGGGAGGACGGAATGAGCAGTTCTTC CASSLGGGRNEQFF
NA TRBJ1-1 TRBV20-1 TGCAGTGCTAGCAGAGGCCTTCAAGCTTTCTTT CSASRGLQAFF
NA TRBJ2-7 TRBV6-6 TGTGCCAGCAGTTACTCTAAGGGTTACGAGCAGTACTTC CASSYSKGYEQYF
NA TRBJ2-1 TRBV10-3 TGTGCCAGTGGCGGACAGAATGAGCAGTTCTTC CASGGQNEQFF
NA TRBJ2-7 TRBV21-1 TGTGCCAGCAGCAAAGATCGCCAGGGCCTACTTCCCTACGAGCAGTACTTC CASSKDRQGLLPYEQYF
NA TRBJ1-1 TRBV6-5 TGTGCCAGCAGTATTAGGGGAATAGACACTGAAGCTTTCTTT CASSIRGIDTEAFF
NA TRBJ1-1 TRBV30 TGTGCCTGGAGCCTGTCCAGGACAGTCGACTACACTGAAGCTTTCTTT CAWSLSRTVDYTEAFF
NA TRBJ2-2 TRBV27 TGTGCCAGCAGTTTGATGACGGCGACCGGGGAGCTGTTTTTT CASSLMTATGELFF
TRBD2 TRBJ2-3 TRBV6-5 TGTGCCAGCAGACGACTAGCGGGTCTAGATACGCAGTATTTT CASRRLAGLDTQYF
NA TRBJ1-5 TRBV7-2 TGTGCCAGCAGCCCGAGAAATGGCAATCAGCCCCAGCATTTT CASSPRNGNQPQHF
TRBD2 TRBJ2-5 TRBV18 TGTGCCAGCTCACTAGCGGGAGGGGAGACCCAGTACTTC CASSLAGGETQYF
NA TRBJ1-2 TRBV6-5 TGTGCCAGCAGTTACTCATCAGGGACCTATGGCTACACCTTC CASSYSSGTYGYTF